Each of the 8 T cell receptor beta chains below was sequenced from the same sample in a study of molecular identifiers for immune sequencing clone quantification. One entry per CDR3 protein results from TCRdb running MiXCR on the PCR reads. Seen here are approximately 670,000 distinct CDR3 sequences, nearly 20% observed once, and the top ten hold under 0.95%. The sequencing input was naive CD8+ T cells from blood, with Jurkat cell RNA spiked in. Subset described: FACS-sorted CD8+CD4-CCR7+CD45RA+ naive T cells. The origin of the receptors is a human donor in good health. Some libraries in this study had Jurkat cell RNA spiked in.

This clonotype was seen a handful of times. The chain combines TRBV30 with TRBJ2-3; either TRBD1 or TRBD2 may fit D (6 bases each). The CDR3 sequence is 11 residues long. Trimming took 5 bases from V and 6 from J, leaving 9 bases between them. Germline V gene lookup returns CDR1 GTSNPN and CDR2 SVGIG (reference sequence). The DNA for the CDR3 is TGTGCCTGGGACGGGGGCGATACGCAGTATTTT. Its protein product is CAWDGGDTQYF.

This clonotype was counted a few times. The rearrangement joins TRBV27 to TRBJ2-3; 8 bases are shared with TRBD1. With 6 bases clipped from V and 1 base from J, the junction kept 6 bases outside the gene matches. Germline V lookup: CDR1 MNHEY, CDR2 SMNVEV (reference sequence). The CDR3 sequence is 15 residues long. The chain's CDR3 is CASRPMTGGTDTQYF. In nucleotides, the CDR3 is TGTGCCAGCAGACCGATGACAGGGGGCACAGATACGCAGTATTTT.

About this clonotype itself: The junction differs from germline at one of its ends, possibly a read error. The chain carries TRBV7-8 and TRBJ2-7; the D gene is possibly TRBD1 (5 bases). From germline, CDR1 is SGHVS and CDR2 FQNEAQ. The CDR3 totals 13 residues. CDR3 sequence: CASSPDSSYERYF. The CDR3 region has the DNA TGTGCCAGCAGCCCAGACAGTTCCTACGAGCGGTACTTC.

The chain employs TRBV10-3 and TRBJ1-2; perhaps TRBD1 as D (6 bases). Trimming took off 0 bases at V and 5 bases at J, with 7 bases between the two ends. The CDR3 loop spans 13 amino acids. From germline, CDR1 is ENHRY and CDR2 SYGVKD. The CDR3 region is CAISESQGYGYTF. The DNA for the CDR3 is TGTGCCATCAGTGAGTCCCAGGGGTATGGCTACACCTTC.

Notes on this clonotype: Since a much larger clone is just one base distant, this may be a read error. The gene calls are TRBV28 and TRBJ1-5, with a possible D match to TRBD1 (5 bases). CDR3 length: 14 residues. Trimming removed 11 bases from V and 6 bases from J, with 20 bases in between. CDR1 MDHEN and CDR2 SYDVKM come from the germline V gene. The CDR3 is CAGKSGRGSQPQHF. Written as DNA, the CDR3 is TGTGCCGGCAAGTCAGGGAGGGGCAGTCAGCCCCAGCATTTT.

This clonotype occurred many times. Here the CDR3 DNA reads TGCGCCAGCAGCCACTCGACTGGGGGCAATGAGCAGTTCTTC. Its translation is CASSHSTGGNEQFF. The gene calls are TRBV4-3 and TRBJ2-1; D tentatively reads TRBD1 or TRBD2 (5 bases each). Germline values: CDR1 LGHNA, CDR2 YSLEER. The CDR3 extends over 14 amino acids. Trimming left V 3 bases short and J 6 bases short, with 12 bases between.

In the case of this clonotype: This could be a read error, since a much larger clone is one nucleotide away. This sequence joins TRBV4-3 and TRBJ1-5; perhaps TRBD1 as D (5 bases). This CDR3 has 16 amino acids. Germline V gives CDR1 LGHNA, CDR2 YSLEER. The V end lost 0 bases, the J end lost 6 bases, and 15 bases lay between the germline ends. The CDR3 DNA follows: TGCGCCAGCAGCCAAGACCGTGAGGGGCTGGTTCAGCCCCAGCATTTT. Translated: CASSQDREGLVQPQHF.

This clonotype turned up a few times. The V call is TRBV12-3 or TRBV12-4, the J call TRBJ2-5; TRBD1 or TRBD2 may be the D gene (5 bases each). This CDR3 contains 14 residues. The V gene lost 3 bases and the J gene lost 1 base, with 9 bases spanning the gap. CDR3 amino acids: CASSFYGAQETQYF. In DNA, the CDR3 is TGTGCCAGCAGTTTTTACGGGGCCCAAGAGACCCAGTACTTC.